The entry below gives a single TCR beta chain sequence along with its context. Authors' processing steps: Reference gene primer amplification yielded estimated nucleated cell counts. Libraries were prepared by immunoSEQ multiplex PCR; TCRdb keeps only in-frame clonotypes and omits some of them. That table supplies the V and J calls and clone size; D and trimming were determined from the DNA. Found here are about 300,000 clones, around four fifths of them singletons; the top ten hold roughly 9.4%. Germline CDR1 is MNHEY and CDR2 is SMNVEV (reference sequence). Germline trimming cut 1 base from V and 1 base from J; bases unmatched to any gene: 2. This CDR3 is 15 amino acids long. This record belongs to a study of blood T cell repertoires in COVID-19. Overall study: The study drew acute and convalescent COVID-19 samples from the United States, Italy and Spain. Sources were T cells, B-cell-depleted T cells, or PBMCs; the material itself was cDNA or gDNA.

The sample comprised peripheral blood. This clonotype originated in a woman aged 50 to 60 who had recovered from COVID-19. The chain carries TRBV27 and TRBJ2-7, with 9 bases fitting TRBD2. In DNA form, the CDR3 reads TGTGCCAGCAGTTTATTGCTAGCGGGGTCCTACGAGCAGTACTTC. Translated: CASSLLLAGSYEQYF.